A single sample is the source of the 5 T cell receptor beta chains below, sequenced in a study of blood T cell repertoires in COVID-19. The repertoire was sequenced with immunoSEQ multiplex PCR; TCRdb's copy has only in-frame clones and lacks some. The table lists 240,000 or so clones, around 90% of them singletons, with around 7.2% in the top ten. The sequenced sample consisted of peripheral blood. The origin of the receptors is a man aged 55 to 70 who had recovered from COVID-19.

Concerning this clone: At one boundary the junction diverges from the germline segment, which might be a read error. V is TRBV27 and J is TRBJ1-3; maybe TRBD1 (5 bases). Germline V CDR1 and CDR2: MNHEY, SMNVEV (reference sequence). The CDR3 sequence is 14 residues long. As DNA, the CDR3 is TGTGCCAGCATCGCCCCAGGGTCTGGGAACACCATATATTTT. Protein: CASIAPGSGNTIYF.

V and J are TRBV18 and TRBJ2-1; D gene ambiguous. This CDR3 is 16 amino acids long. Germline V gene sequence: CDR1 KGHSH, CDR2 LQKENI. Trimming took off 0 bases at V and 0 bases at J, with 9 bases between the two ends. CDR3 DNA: TGTGCCAGCTCACCACCTTCGGTCCTCTCCTACAATGAGCAGTTCTTC. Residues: CASSPPSVLSYNEQFF.

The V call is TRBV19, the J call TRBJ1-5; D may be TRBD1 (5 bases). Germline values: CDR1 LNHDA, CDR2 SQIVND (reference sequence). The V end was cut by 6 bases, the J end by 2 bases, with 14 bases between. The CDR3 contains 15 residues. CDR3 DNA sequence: TGTGCCAGTAGGGCCAGGGTTATTGGCAATCAGCCCCAGCATTTT. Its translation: CASRARVIGNQPQHF. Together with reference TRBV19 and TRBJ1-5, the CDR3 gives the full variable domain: DGGITQSPKYLFRKEGQNVTLSCEQNLNHDAMYWYRQDPGQGLRLIYYSQIVNDFQKGDIAEGYSVSREKKESFPLTVTSAQKNPTAFYLCASRARVIGNQPQHFGDGTRLSIL.

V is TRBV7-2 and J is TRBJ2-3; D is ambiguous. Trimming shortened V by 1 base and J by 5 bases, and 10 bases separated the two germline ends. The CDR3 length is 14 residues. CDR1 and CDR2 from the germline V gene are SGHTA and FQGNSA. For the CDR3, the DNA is TGTGCCAGCAGCTTAGAGAGGATGAAAGATACGCAGTATTTT. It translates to CASSLERMKDTQYF.

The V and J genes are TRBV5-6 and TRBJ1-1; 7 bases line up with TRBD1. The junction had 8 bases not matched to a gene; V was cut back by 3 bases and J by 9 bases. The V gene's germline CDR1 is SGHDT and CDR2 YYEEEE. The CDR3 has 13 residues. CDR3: CASSYRTGMKAFF. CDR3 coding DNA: TGTGCCAGCAGCTACCGGACAGGAATGAAAGCTTTCTTT.